Listed below are T cell receptor beta chains from one sample, sequenced in a study of T cell responses to AZD1222 COVID-19 vaccine. TCRdb's copy holds only in-frame clones and misses some; the assay was immunoSEQ multiplex PCR. The sample includes about 86,000 clones, approximately 78% of them seen just once. The source was peripheral blood, collected on day 0 of AZD1222 vaccination. These TCRs come from an adult in good health. CDR3s include the opening cysteine and the closing phenylalanine or tryptophan. The D gene is left open where the match is weak. Some rows mark clone size as missing; the rest say once, few, many or name a class of expanded clone.

size	V	D	J	CDR3	DNA
.	TRBV7-2	.	TRBJ2-7	CASSLGGSPTYEQYF	TGTGCCAGCAGCTTAGGAGGGAGTCCCACCTACGAGCAGTACTTC
.	TRBV4-1	.	TRBJ2-3	CASSQRQRDTQYF	TGCGCCAGCAGCCAACGCCAGAGGGATACGCAGTATTTT
.	TRBV18	.	TRBJ2-7	CASSPTLMGSPYEQYF	TGTGCCAGCTCACCGACCCTCATGGGGAGTCCCTACGAGCAGTACTTC
.	TRBV5-3	.	TRBJ1-5	CARSLAPPGCQPQHF	TGTGCCAGAAGCTTAGCCCCTCCGGGGTGTCAGCCCCAGCATTTT
once	TRBV18	.	TRBJ1-5	CASSLGGLGSNQPQHF	TGTGCCAGCTCCCTCGGGGGGCTAGGGAGCAATCAGCCCCAGCATTTT
few	TRBV2	.	TRBJ1-5	CASRFNREPQHF	TGTGCCAGCAGATTTAACAGGGAGCCCCAGCATTTT
.	TRBV4-1	.	TRBJ1-5	CASSPGDRGNQPQHF	TGCGCCAGCAGCCCAGGGGATCGTGGCAATCAGCCCCAGCATTTT
.	TRBV20-1	.	TRBJ1-4	CSAAGREKLFF	TGCAGTGCCGCGGGGCGGGAAAAACTGTTTTTT
few	TRBV3-1/TRBV3-2	TRBD2	TRBJ2-1	CASSPESTPAGAYNEQFF	TGTGCCAGCAGCCCGGAAAGTACCCCAGCGGGAGCCTACAATGAGCAGTTCTTC
.	TRBV28	.	TRBJ2-1	CASSLWGLDNEQFF	TGTGCCAGCAGTTTATGGGGGTTGGACAATGAGCAGTTCTTC
few	TRBV7-2	.	TRBJ2-5	CASSFTQGETQYF	TGTGCCAGCAGCTTTACGCAAGGGGAGACCCAGTACTTC
.	TRBV18	.	TRBJ1-2	CASSPGANYGYTF	TGTGCCAGCTCACCTGGGGCTAACTATGGCTACACCTTC
.	TRBV5-8	TRBD1	TRBJ2-3	CASSAGQGSTDTQYF	TGTGCCAGCAGCGCCGGACAGGGGTCCACAGATACGCAGTATTTT
.	TRBV7-9	.	TRBJ1-5	CASSLDTNQPQHF	TGTGCCAGCAGCTTAGACACTAATCAGCCCCAGCATTTT
.	TRBV23-1	.	TRBJ2-2	CASRGLGPMNTGELFF	TGCGCCAGCAGGGGTTTGGGGCCTATGAACACCGGGGAGCTGTTTTTT
.	TRBV6-5	.	TRBJ2-1	CASSYLDVGFYNEQFF	TGTGCCAGCAGTTACCTCGACGTAGGCTTCTACAATGAGCAGTTCTTC
.	TRBV18	.	TRBJ1-1	CASSPRGTNTEAFF	TGTGCCAGCTCACCACGGGGGACGAACACTGAAGCTTTCTTT
few	TRBV28	.	TRBJ1-6	CASSFSRSPLHF	TGTGCCAGCAGTTTTTCTAGATCACCCCTCCACTTT
.	TRBV21-1	.	TRBJ2-7	CASSKKGGQTSYEQYF	TGTGCCAGCAGCAAAAAGGGGGGACAGACATCCTACGAGCAGTACTTC
.	TRBV10-1	TRBD2	TRBJ2-2	CASSKASGTGELFF	TGCGCCAGCAGTAAGGCTAGCGGCACCGGGGAGCTGTTTTTT
.	TRBV28	.	TRBJ2-1	CASHLRDYNEQFF	TGTGCCAGCCACCTGCGAGACTACAATGAGCAGTTCTTC
.	TRBV5-4	.	TRBJ2-4	CASSLGGRGDTIQYF	TGTGCCAGCAGCTTGGGGGGCAGGGGAGATACCATTCAGTACTTC
.	TRBV24-1	TRBD1	TRBJ2-3	CATSDSQGAGDTQYF	TGTGCCACCAGTGATTCTCAGGGGGCAGGAGATACGCAGTATTTT
.	TRBV12-3/TRBV12-4	.	TRBJ1-6	CATSVLGNSPLHF	TGTGCCACCTCAGTTCTAGGGAATTCACCCCTCCACTTT
.	TRBV11-3	TRBD1	TRBJ2-2	CASSFGQGAGTGELFF	TGTGCCAGCAGCTTCGGACAGGGGGCAGGCACCGGGGAGCTGTTTTTT
.	TRBV25-1	.	TRBJ2-5	CASSEYETQETQYF	TGTGCCAGCAGTGAATACGAAACTCAAGAGACCCAGTACTTC